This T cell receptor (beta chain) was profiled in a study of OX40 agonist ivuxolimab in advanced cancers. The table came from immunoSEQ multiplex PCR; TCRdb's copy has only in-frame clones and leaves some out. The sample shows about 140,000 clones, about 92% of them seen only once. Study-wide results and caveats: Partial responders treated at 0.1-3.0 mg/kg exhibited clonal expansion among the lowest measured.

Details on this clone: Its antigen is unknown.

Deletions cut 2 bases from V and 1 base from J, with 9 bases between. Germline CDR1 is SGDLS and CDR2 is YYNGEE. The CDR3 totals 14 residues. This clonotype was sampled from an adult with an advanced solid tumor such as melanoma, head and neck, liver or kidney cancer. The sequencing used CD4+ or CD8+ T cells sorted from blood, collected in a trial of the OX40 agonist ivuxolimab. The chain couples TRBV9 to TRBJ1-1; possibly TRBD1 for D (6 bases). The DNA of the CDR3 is TGTGCCAGCAGCGTTCGACAGGAGAACACTGAAGCTTTCTTT. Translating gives CASSVRQENTEAFF.